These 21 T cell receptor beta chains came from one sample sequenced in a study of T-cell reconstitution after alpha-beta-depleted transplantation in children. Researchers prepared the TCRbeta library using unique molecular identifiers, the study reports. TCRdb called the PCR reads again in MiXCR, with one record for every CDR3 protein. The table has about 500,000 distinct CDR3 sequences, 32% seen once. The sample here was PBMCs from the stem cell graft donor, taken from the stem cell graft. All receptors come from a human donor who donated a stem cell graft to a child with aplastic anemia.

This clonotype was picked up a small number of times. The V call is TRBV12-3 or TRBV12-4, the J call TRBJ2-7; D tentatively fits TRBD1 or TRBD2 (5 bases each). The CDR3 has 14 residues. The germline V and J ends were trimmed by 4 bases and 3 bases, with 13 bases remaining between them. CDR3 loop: CASSSGHPNYEQYF. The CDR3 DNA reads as TGTGCCAGCAGTTCGGGGCATCCGAACTACGAGCAGTACTTC.

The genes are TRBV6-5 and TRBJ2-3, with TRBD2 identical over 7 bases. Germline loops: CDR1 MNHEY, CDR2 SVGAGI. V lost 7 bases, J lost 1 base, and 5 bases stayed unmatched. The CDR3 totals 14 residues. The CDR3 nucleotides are TGTGCCAGCAATTTCGCGGGGGGCACAGATACGCAGTATTTT. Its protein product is CASNFAGGTDTQYF.

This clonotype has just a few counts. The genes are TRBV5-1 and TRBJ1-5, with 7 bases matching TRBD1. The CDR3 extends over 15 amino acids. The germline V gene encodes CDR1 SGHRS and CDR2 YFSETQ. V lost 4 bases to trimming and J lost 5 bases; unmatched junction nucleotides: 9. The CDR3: CASSLTGSGYQPQHF. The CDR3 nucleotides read TGCGCCAGCAGCCTGACAGGGAGCGGCTATCAGCCCCAGCATTTT.

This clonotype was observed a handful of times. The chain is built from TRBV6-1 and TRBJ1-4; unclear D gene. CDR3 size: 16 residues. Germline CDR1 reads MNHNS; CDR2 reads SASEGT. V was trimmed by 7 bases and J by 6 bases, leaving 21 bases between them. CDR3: CASKNRALGNDEKLFF. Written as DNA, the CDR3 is TGTGCCAGCAAGAACCGGGCCCTCGGTAACGATGAAAAACTGTTTTTT.

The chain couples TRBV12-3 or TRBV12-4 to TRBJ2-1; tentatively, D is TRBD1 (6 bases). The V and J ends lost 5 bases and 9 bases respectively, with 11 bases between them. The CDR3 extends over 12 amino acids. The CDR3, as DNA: TGTGCCAGCAGTCGTACAGGGTTTGAGCAGTTCTTC. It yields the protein CASSRTGFEQFF.

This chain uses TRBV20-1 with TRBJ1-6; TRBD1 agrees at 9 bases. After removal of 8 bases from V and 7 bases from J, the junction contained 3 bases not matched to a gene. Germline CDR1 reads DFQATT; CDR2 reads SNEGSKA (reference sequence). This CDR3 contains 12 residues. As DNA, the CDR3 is TGCAGTACCGGGACAGGGAATTCACCCCTCCACTTT. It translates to CSTGTGNSPLHF.

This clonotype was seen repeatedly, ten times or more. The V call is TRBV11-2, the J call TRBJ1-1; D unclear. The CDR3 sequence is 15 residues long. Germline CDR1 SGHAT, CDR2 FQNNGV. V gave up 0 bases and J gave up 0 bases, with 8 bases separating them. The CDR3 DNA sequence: TGTGCCAGCAGCTTAGACCCAGACATGAACACTGAAGCTTTCTTT. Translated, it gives CASSLDPDMNTEAFF.

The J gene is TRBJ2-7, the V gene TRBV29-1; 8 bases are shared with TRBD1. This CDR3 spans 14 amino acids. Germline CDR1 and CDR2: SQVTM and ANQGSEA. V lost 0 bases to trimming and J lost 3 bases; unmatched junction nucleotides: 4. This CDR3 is CSVEDTRGHYEQYF. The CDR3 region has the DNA TGCAGCGTTGAAGATACCAGGGGGCACTACGAGCAGTACTTC.

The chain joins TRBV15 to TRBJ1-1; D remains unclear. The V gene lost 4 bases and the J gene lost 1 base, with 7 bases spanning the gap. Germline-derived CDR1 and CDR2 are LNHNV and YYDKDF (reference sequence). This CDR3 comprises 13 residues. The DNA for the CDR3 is TGTGCCACCAGCACGACTAGGAACACTGAAGCTTTCTTT. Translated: CATSTTRNTEAFF.

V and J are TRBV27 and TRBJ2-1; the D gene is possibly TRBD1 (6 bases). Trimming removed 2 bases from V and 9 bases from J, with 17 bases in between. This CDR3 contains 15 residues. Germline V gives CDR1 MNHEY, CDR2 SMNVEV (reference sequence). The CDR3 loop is CASSLLQGSGGEQFF. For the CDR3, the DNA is TGTGCCAGCAGTTTACTACAGGGTAGTGGTGGTGAGCAGTTCTTC.

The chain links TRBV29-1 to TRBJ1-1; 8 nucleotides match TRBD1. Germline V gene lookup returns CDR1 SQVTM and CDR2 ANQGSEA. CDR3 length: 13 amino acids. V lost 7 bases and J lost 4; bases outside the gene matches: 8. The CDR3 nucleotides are TGCAGCGCTTGGACAGGGAGAGGCACTGAAGCTTTCTTT. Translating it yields CSAWTGRGTEAFF.

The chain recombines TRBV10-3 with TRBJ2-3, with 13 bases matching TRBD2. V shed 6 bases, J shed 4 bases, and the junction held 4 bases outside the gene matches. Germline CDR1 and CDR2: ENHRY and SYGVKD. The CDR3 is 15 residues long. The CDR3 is CAISRLAGGPDTQYF. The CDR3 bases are TGTGCCATCAGCCGACTAGCGGGAGGACCAGATACGCAGTATTTT.

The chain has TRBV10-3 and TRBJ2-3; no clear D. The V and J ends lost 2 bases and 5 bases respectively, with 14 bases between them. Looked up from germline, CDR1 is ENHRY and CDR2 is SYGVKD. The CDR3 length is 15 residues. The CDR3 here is CAISETGSWGDTQYF. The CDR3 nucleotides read TGTGCCATCAGTGAGACGGGCTCTTGGGGAGATACGCAGTATTTT.

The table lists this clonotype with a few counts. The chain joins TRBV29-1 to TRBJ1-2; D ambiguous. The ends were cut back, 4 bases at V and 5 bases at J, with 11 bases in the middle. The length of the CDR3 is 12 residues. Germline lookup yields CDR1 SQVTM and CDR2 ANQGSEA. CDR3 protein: CSVVRAVYGYTF. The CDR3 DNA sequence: TGCAGCGTTGTTAGGGCGGTTTATGGCTACACCTTC.

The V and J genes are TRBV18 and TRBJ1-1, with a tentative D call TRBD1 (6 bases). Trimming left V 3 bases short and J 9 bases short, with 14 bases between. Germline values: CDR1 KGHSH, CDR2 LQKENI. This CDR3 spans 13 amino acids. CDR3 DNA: TGTGCCAGCTCACCGACGGACAGCGACAAAGCTTTCTTT. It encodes CASSPTDSDKAFF.

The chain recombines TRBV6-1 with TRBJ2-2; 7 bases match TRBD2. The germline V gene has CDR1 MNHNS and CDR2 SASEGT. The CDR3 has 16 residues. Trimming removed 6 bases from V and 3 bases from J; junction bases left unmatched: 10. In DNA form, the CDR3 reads TGTGCCAGCAGCCTTATTGGCGGGAGTTACACCGGGGAGCTGTTTTTT. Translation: CASSLIGGSYTGELFF.

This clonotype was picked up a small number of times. For the CDR3, the DNA is TGTGCCAGCAGGAGAGGGGGCGAGACCCAGTACTTC. Translation: CASRRGGETQYF. The rearrangement joins TRBV2 to TRBJ2-5; 7 bases match TRBD1. CDR1 is SNHLY and CDR2 is FYNNEI in the germline V gene. V lost 6 bases and J lost 5; bases outside the gene matches: 3. The CDR3 has 12 amino acids.

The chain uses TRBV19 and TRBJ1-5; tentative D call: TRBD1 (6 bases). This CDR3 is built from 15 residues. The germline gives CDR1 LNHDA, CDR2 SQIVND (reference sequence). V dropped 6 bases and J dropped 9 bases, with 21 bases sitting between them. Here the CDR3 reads CASRTSRGTFWPQHF. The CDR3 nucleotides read TGTGCCAGTAGAACCTCAAGGGGGACCTTTTGGCCCCAGCATTTT.

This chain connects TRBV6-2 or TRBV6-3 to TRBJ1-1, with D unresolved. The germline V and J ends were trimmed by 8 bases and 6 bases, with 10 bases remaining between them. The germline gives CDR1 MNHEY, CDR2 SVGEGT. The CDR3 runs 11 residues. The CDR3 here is CASVRFAEAFF. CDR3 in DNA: TGTGCCAGCGTGAGGTTCGCTGAAGCTTTCTTT.

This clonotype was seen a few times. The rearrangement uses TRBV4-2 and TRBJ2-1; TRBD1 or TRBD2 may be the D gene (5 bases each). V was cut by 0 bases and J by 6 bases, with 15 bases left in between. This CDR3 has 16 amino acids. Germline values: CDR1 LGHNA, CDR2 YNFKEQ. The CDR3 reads CASSQDRTSGSNEQFF. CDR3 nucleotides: TGTGCCAGCAGCCAAGATAGGACAAGCGGCTCCAATGAGCAGTTCTTC.

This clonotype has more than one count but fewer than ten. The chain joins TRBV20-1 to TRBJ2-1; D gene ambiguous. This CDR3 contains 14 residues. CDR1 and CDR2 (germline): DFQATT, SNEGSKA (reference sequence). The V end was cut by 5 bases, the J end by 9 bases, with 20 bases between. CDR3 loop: CSAAGSTSVGEQFF. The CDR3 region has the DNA TGCAGTGCTGCCGGTTCTACGAGCGTCGGTGAGCAGTTCTTC.